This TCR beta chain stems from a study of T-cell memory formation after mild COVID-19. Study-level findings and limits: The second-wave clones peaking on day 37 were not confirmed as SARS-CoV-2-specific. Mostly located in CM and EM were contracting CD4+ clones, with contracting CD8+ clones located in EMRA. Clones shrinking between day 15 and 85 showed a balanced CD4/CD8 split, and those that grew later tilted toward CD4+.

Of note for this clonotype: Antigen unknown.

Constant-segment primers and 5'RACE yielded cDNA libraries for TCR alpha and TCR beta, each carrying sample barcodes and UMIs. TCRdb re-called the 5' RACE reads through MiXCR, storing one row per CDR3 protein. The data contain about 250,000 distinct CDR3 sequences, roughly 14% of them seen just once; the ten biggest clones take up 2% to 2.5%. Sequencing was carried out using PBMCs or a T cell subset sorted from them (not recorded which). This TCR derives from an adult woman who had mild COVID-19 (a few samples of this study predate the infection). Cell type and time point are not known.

CDR3 sequence: CASSPRLAGGPYNEQFF. The CDR3 nucleotides are TGTGCCAGCAGCCCAAGACTAGCGGGGGGCCCCTACAATGAGCAGTTCTTC. The chain uses TRBV6-6 and TRBJ2-1; 13 nucleotides match TRBD2. The CDR3 runs 17 residues. From germline, CDR1 is MNHNY and CDR2 SVGAGI (reference sequence). Trimming cost V 6 bases and J 2 bases; bases outside gene matches: 7.